This T cell receptor beta chain was profiled in a study of T-cell memory formation after mild COVID-19. Via MiXCR, TCRdb re-called the 5' RACE reads, giving one row per CDR3 protein. The sample carries around 250,000 distinct CDR3 sequences, more than 8% recorded once. This clonotype was detected only a few times. Its matching antigen is unknown. Germline V gene lookup returns CDR1 SEHNR and CDR2 FQNEAQ (reference sequence). The trim removed 2 bases at V and 7 bases at J, leaving 3 bases unmatched. The CDR3 is 13 amino acids. Study results and limitations: Those CD4+ clones that contracted were mainly in CM and EM (CD8+ ones in EMRA). The second-wave clones peaking on day 37 were not confirmed as SARS-CoV-2-specific. That cross-reactive memory joined was suggested by some responding clones appearing in pre-infection memory. Among clones contracting day 15 to 85, CD4/CD8 was balanced, whereas later expanders leaned CD4+.

V usage is TRBV7-9 and J usage is TRBJ1-2; 8 nucleotides align to TRBD1. The TCR originated in a man aged 18 to 30 who had mild COVID-19 (a few samples of this study predate the infection). Cell type and time point are not known. Sequenced material: PBMCs or a T cell subset sorted from them (not recorded which). The CDR3 bases are TGTGCCAGCAGCTTAATGGACAGGGCTGGCTACACCTTC. Translating it yields CASSLMDRAGYTF.